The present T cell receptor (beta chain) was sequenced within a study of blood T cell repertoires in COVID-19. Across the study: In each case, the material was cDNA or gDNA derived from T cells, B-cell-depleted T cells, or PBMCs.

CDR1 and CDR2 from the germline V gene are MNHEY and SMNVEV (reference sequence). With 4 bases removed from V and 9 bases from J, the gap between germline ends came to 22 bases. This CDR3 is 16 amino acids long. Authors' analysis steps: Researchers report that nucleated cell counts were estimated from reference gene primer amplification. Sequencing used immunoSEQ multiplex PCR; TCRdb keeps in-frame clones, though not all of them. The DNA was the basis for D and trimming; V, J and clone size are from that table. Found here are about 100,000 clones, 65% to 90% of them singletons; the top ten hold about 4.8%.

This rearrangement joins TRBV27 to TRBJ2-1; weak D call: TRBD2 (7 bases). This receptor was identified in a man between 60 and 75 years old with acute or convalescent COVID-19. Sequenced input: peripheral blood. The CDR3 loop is CASSYGFLGLGGEQFF. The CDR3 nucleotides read TGTGCCAGCAGTTACGGGTTCCTTGGACTAGGGGGTGAGCAGTTCTTC.